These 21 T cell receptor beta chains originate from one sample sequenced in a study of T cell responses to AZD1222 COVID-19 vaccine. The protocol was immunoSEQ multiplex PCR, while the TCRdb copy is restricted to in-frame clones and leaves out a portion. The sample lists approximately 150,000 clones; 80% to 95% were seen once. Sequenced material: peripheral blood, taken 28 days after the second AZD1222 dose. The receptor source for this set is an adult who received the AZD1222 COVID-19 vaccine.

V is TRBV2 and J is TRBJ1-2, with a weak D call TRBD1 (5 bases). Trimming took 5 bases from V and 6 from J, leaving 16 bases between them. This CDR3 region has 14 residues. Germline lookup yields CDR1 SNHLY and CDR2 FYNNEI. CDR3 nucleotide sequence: TGTGCCAGCAGTAAAGGCAGGGAGGGTAATGGCTACACCTTC. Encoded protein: CASSKGREGNGYTF.

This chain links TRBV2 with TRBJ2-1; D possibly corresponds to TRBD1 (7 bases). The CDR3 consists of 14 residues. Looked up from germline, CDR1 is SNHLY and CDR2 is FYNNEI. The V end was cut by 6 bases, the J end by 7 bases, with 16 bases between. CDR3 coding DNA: TGTGCCAGCAGCGATACTCCAGGGGGGAATGAGCAGTTCTTC. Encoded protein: CASSDTPGGNEQFF.

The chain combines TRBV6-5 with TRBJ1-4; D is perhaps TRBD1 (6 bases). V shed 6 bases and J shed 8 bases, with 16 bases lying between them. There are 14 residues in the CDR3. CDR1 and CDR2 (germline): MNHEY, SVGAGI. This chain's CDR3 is CASRRRGEREKLFF. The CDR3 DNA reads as TGTGCCAGCAGACGAAGGGGGGAGCGAGAAAAACTGTTTTTT.

CDR3: CASSPPKGAASNTGELFF. In DNA form, the CDR3 reads TGTGCCAGCAGCCCACCCAAGGGGGCGGCCTCGAACACCGGGGAGCTGTTTTTT. The chain carries TRBV7-9 and TRBJ2-2, with 7 bases aligning to TRBD1. V shed 5 bases and J 0 bases; nucleotides not matched to a gene: 12. Germline V gene data show CDR1 as SEHNR and CDR2 as FQNEAQ (reference sequence). This CDR3 spans 18 amino acids. Combining the CDR3 with reference TRBV7-9 and TRBJ2-2 gives the whole variable domain DTGVSQNPRHKITKRGQNVTFRCDPISEHNRLYWYRQTLGQGPEFLTYFQNEAQLEKSRLLSDRFSAERPKGSFSTLEIQRTEQGDSAMYLCASSPPKGAASNTGELFFGEGSRLTVL.

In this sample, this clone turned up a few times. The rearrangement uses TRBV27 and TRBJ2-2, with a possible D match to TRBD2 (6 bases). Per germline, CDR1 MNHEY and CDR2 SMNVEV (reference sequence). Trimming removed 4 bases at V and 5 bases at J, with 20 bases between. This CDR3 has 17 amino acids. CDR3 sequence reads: CASSSQGRAAGTGELFF. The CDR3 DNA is TGTGCCAGCAGTTCTCAGGGTAGGGCGGCGGGGACCGGGGAGCTGTTTTTT.

Written as DNA, the CDR3 is TGCGCCAGCAGTCAATGTTCGGTGTATCAGCCCCAGCATTTT. Protein: CASSQCSVYQPQHF. The chain recombines TRBV23-1 with TRBJ1-5, with D unresolved. TRBV23-1 counts as an open reading frame of uncertain function. Trimming took 1 base from V and 5 from J, leaving 9 bases between them. The CDR3 runs to 14 residues.

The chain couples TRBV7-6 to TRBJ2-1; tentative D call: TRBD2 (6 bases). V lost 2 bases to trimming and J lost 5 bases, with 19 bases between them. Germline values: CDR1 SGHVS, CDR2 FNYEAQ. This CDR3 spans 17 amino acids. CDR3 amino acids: CASSLRTTRLRNNEQFF. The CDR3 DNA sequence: TGTGCCAGCAGCTTAAGGACTACCCGATTACGAAACAATGAGCAGTTCTTC. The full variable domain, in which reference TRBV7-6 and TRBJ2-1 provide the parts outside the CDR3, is GAGVSQSPRYKVTKRGQDVALRCDPISGHVSLYWYRQALGQGPEFLTYFNYEAQQDKSGLPNDRFSAERPEGSISTLTIQRTEQRDSAMYRCASSLRTTRLRNNEQFFGPGTRLTVL.

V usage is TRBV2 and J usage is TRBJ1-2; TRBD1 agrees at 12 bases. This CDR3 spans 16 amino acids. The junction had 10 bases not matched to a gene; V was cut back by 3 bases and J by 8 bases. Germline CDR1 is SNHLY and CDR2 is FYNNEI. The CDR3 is CASSETVGTGGSGYTF. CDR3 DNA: TGTGCCAGCAGTGAGACTGTAGGGACAGGGGGCTCGGGCTACACCTTC.

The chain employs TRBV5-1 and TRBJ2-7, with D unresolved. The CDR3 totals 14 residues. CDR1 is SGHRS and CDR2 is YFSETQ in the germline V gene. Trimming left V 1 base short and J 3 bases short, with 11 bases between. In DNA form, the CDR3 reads TGCGCCAGCAGCTTGAATCAGGTGGGCTACGAGCAGTACTTC. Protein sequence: CASSLNQVGYEQYF.

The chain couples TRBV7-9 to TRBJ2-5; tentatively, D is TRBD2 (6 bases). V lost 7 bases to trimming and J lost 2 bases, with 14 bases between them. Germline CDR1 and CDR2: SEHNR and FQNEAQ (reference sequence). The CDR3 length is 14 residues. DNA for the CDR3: TGTGCCAGCAACAACGGGGGACTTCAAGAGACCCAGTACTTC. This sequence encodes CASNNGGLQETQYF.

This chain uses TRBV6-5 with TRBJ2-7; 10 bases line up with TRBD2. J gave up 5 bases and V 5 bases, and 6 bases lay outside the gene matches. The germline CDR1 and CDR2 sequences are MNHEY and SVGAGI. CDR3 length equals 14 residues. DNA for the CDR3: TGTGCCAGCAGTACAGCGGGAGGGCCCCACGAGCAGTACTTC. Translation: CASSTAGGPHEQYF.

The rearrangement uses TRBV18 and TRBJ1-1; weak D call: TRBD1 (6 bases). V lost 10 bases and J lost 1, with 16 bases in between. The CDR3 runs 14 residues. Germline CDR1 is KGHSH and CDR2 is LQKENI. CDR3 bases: TGTGCCATTAAGCCCGGACAGACGAACACTGAAGCTTTCTTT. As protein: CAIKPGQTNTEAFF.

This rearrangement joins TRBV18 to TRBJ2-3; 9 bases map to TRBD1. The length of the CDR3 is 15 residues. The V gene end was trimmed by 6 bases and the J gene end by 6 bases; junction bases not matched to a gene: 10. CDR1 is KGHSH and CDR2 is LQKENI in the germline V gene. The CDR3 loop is CASSEGRDRADTQYF. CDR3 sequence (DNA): TGTGCCAGCTCGGAAGGCCGGGACAGGGCGGATACGCAGTATTTT.

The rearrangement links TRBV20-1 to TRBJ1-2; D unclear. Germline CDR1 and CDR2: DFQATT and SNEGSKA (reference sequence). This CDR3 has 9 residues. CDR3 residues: CRTGEGYTF. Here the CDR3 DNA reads TGCAGGACTGGGGAAGGCTACACCTTC.

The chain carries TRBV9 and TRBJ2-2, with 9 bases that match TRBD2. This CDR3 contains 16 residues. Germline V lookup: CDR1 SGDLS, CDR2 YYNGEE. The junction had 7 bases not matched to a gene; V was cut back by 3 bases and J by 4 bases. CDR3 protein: CASSGAGTSSTGELFF. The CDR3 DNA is TGTGCCAGCAGCGGGGCCGGGACTAGCTCCACCGGGGAGCTGTTTTTT.

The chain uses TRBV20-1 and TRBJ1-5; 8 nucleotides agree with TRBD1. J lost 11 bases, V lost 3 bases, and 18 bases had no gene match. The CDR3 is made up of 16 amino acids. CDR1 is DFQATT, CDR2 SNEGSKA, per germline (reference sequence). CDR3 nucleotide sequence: TGCAGTGCTAGTTCTAGTCGGGACAGGCACCCGAAAGCCCAGCATTTT. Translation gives CSASSSRDRHPKAQHF.

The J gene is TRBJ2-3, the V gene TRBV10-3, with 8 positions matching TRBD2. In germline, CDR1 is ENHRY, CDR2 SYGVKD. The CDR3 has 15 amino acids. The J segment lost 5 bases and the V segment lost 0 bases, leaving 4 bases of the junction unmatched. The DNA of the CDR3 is TGTGCCATCAGTGAGTCTAGCGGGGCCGGAGATACGCAGTATTTT. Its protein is CAISESSGAGDTQYF.

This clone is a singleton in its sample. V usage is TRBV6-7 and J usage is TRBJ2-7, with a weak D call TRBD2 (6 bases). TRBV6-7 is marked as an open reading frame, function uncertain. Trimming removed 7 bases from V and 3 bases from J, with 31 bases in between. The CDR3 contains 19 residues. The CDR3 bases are TGTGCCAGCAAAAAGTCCGGACTACTAGGAACCACCGATCGCTACGAGCAGTACTTC. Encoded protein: CASKKSGLLGTTDRYEQYF.

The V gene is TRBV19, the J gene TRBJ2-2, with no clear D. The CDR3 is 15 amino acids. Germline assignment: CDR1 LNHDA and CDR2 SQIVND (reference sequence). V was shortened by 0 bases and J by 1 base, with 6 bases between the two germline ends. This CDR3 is CASSIESLNTGELFF. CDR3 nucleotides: TGTGCCAGTAGTATAGAATCTCTGAACACCGGGGAGCTGTTTTTT. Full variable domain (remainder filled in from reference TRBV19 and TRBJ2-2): DGGITQSPKYLFRKEGQNVTLSCEQNLNHDAMYWYRQDPGQGLRLIYYSQIVNDFQKGDIAEGYSVSREKKESFPLTVTSAQKNPTAFYLCASSIESLNTGELFFGEGSRLTVL.

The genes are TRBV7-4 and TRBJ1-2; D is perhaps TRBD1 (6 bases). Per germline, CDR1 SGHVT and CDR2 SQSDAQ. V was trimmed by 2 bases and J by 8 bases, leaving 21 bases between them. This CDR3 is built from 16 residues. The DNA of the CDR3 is TGTGCCAGCAGCTTAAGGGTGGTGGGGGGCGCCGAGGGCTACACCTTC. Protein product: CASSLRVVGGAEGYTF.

The CDR3 spells CASSLGRGEQYF. Here the CDR3 DNA reads TGTGCCAGCAGTTTGGGCAGGGGCGAGCAGTACTTC. The genes are TRBV12-3 or TRBV12-4 and TRBJ2-7; D possibly corresponds to TRBD1 (6 bases). Trimming removed 3 bases from V and 6 bases from J, with 9 bases in between. The CDR3 is made up of 12 amino acids.